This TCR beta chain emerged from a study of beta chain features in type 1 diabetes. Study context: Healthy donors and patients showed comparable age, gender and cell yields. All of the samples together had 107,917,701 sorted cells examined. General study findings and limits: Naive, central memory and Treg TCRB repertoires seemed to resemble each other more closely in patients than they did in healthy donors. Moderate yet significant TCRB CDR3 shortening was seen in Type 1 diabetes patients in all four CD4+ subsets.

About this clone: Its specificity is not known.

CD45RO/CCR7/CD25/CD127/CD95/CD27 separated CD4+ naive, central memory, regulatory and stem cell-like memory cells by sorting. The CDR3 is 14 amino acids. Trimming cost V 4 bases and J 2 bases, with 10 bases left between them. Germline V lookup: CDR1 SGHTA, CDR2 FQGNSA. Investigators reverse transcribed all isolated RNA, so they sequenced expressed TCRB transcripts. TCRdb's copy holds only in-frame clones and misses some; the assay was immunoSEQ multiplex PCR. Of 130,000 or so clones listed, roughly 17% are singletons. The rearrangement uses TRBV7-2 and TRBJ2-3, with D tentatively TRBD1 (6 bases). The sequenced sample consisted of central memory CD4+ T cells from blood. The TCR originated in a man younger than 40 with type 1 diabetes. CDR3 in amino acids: CASSSGQTTDTQYF. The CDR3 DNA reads TGTGCCAGCAGCTCAGGACAGACCACAGATACGCAGTATTTT. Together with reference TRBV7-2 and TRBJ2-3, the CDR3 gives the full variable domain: GAGVSQSPSNKVTEKGKDVELRCDPISGHTALYWYRQSLGQGLEFLIYFQGNSAPDKSGLPSDRFSAERTGGSVSTLTIQRTQQEDSAVYLCASSSGQTTDTQYFGPGTRLTVL.